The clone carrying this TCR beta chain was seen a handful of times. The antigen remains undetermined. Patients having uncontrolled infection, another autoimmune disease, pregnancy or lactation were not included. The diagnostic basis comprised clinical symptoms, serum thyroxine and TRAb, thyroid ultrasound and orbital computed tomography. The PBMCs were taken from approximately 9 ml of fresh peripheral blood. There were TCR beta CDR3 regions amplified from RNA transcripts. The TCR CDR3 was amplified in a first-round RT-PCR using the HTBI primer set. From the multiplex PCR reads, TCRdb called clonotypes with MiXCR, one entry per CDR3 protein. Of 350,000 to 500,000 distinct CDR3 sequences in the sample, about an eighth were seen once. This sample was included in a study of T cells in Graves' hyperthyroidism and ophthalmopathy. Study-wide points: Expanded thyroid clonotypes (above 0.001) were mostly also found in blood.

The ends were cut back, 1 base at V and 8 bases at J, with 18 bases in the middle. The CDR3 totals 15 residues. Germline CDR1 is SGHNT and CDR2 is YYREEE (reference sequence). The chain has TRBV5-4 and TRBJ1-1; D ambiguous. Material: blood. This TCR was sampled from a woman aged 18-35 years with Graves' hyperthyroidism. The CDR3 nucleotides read TGTGCCAGCAGCTTGAATGTTCGGGGTCTCGGCGAAGCTTTCTTT. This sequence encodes CASSLNVRGLGEAFF.